This T cell receptor (beta chain) was profiled in a study of T cell responses to AZD1222 COVID-19 vaccine. Broader study findings: Spike was spanned by vaccine-associated CD4 TCRs, with dominance at 160-218 and 743-854. A mostly white British donor set with more females was recruited, and clonal diversity was possibly underestimated. The study sampled repertoires only after the peak T cell response. Seropositive AZD1222 recipients at baseline numbered only 6 or 7.

This clone was seen once. Its target is not known. Repertoires were generated with immunoSEQ multiplex PCR, while TCRdb's copy carries only in-frame clones and drops some. The top ten clones hold about 8% of a sample with about 81,000 clones, approximately 90% of them seen once. The CDR3 loop spans 21 amino acids. The TCR was taken from an adult who received the AZD1222 COVID-19 vaccine. This sequence joins TRBV21-1 and TRBJ2-7; the table gives TRBD1 as D, unverified against the DNA. TRBV21-1 is a recognized pseudogene. The sequenced sample was peripheral blood, obtained 28 days after the second AZD1222 dose. CDR3 bases: TGTGCCAGCAGCAAAAGTAGAGCAGGGAACAGGGGTCTGGGAGTGGGATGCGAGCAGTACTTC. As protein: CASSKSRAGNRGLGVGCEQYF.